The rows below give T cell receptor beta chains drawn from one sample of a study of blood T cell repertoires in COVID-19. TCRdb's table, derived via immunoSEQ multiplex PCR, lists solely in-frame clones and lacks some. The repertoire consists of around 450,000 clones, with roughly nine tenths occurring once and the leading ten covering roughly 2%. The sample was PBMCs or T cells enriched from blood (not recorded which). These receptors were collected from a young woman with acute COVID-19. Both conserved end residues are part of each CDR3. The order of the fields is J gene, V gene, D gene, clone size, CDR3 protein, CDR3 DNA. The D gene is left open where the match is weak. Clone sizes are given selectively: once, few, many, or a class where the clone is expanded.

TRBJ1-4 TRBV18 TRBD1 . CASSLGTGARNEKLFF TGTGCCAGCTCCCTAGGGACAGGGGCCAGGAATGAAAAACTGTTTTTT
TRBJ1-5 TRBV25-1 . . CASSEVSNQPQHF TGTGCCAGCAGTGAAGTATCGAATCAGCCCCAGCATTTT
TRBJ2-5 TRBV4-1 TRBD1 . CASSLDRAATETQYF TGCGCCAGCAGCCTAGACAGGGCGGCGACAGAGACCCAGTACTTC
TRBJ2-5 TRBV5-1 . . CASSLGSGEETQYF TGCGCCAGCAGCTTGGGTAGCGGAGAAGAGACCCAGTACTTC
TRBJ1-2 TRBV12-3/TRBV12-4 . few CASSLDIYGYTF TGTGCCAGCAGTTTAGATATCTATGGCTACACCTTC
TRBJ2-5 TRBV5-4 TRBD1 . CASSLAQGGQETQYF TGTGCCAGCAGCTTGGCACAGGGGGGTCAAGAGACCCAGTACTTC
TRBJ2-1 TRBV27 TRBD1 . CASSLTGGSYNEQFF TGTGCCAGCAGTTTAACAGGGGGCTCCTACAATGAGCAGTTCTTC
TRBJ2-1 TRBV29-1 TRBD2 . CSVEKTSGRSEQFF TGCAGCGTTGAAAAAACTAGCGGGAGAAGTGAGCAGTTCTTC
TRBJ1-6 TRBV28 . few CASTLIAGSPLHF TGTGCCAGCACCCTCATAGCGGGCTCACCCCTCCACTTT
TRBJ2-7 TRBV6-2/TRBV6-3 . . CASSYSRGYEQYF TGTGCCAGCAGTTACTCTCGAGGCTACGAGCAGTACTTC
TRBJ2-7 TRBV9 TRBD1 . CASSGEAPGQGTPYEQYF TGTGCCAGCAGCGGCGAAGCGCCGGGACAGGGGACCCCCTACGAGCAGTACTTC
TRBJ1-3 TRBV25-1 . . CASTLSGNTIYF TGTGCCAGCACCCTATCTGGAAACACCATATATTTT
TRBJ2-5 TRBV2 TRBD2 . CASKLGPGLGGETQYF TGTGCCAGCAAGCTCGGACCGGGACTAGGGGGGGAGACCCAGTACTTC
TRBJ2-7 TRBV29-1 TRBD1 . CSVVRTGRSYEQYF TGCAGCGTTGTTCGGACAGGGAGATCCTACGAGCAGTACTTC
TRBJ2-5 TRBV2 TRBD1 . CASSDQGAHQETQYF TGTGCCAGCAGTGATCAGGGGGCGCACCAAGAGACCCAGTACTTC
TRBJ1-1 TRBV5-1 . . CASSFDGANTEAFF TGCGCCAGCAGCTTTGATGGGGCGAACACTGAAGCTTTCTTT
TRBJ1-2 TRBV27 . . CASSSGIYGYTF TGTGCCAGCAGTTCCGGGATCTATGGCTACACCTTC
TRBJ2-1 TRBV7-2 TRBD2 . CASSLGLAGGSKKQFF TGTGCCAGCAGCTTAGGACTCGCGGGAGGGTCGAAGAAGCAGTTCTTC
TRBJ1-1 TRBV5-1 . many CASSLDMNTEAFF TGCGCCAGCAGCTTGGACATGAACACTGAAGCTTTCTTT
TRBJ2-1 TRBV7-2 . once CASSPWGGGRYNEQFF TGTGCCAGCAGCCCCTGGGGCGGGGGCCGATACAATGAGCAGTTCTTC
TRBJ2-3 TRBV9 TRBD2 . CASSVGGLAGGPNTQYF TGTGCCAGCAGCGTAGGTGGACTAGCGGGAGGGCCAAATACGCAGTATTTT
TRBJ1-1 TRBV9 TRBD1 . CASSAYLGQGITEAFF TGTGCCAGCAGTGCATACCTAGGACAGGGGATCACTGAAGCTTTCTTT
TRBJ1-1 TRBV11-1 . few CASSQAGDEAFF TGTGCCAGCAGCCAAGCGGGAGATGAAGCTTTCTTT
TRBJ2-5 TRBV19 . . CASSIGTEETQYF TGTGCCAGTAGTATCGGCACAGAAGAGACCCAGTACTTC
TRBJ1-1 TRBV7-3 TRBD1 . CASSEPGQGTFF TGTGCCAGCAGCGAACCGGGACAGGGAACTTTCTTT
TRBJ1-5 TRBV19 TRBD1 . CASRDRGPNQPQHF TGTGCCAGTAGAGACAGGGGGCCTAATCAGCCCCAGCATTTT
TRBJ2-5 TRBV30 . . CAWSVPRGAQETQYF TGTGCCTGGAGTGTACCCCGGGGAGCCCAAGAGACCCAGTACTTC
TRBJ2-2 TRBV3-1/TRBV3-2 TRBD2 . CASSQELLAGAFEGTGELFF TGTGCCAGCAGCCAAGAACTGCTAGCGGGGGCCTTCGAGGGCACCGGGGAGCTGTTTTTT
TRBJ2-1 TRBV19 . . CASRDPLQENKYNEQFF TGTGCCAGTAGGGACCCGCTACAGGAGAATAAATACAATGAGCAGTTCTTC
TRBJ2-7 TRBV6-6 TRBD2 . CASRYGTSGLEQYF TGTGCCAGCAGGTACGGGACTAGCGGCTTAGAGCAGTACTTC
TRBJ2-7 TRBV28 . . CASSSPGIYEQYF TGTGCCAGCAGTTCACCAGGAATCTACGAGCAGTACTTC
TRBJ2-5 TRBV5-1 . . CASSLVGARTETQYF TGCGCCAGCAGCTTGGTGGGGGCTCGGACAGAGACCCAGTACTTC
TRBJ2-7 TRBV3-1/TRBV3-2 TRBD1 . CASRTGRNEQYF TGTGCCAGCAGGACAGGGAGAAACGAGCAGTACTTC
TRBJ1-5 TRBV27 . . CASRPGRYSNQPQHF TGTGCCAGCAGACCAGGAAGATATAGCAATCAGCCCCAGCATTTT
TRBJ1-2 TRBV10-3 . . CAITASYGYTF TGTGCCATCACCGCCAGTTATGGCTACACCTTC
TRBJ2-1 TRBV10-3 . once CAISDPRYNEQFF TGTGCCATCAGTGATCCCCGGTACAATGAGCAGTTCTTC
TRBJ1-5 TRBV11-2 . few CASSLGGGKPQHF TGTGCCAGCAGCTTAGGGGGGGGGAAGCCCCAGCATTTT
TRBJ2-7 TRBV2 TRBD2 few CASSEEAGVAYEQYF TGTGCCAGCAGTGAAGAAGCGGGAGTTGCGTACGAGCAGTACTTC
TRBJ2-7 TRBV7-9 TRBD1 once CASSLQGADEQYF TGTGCCAGCAGCTTACAGGGGGCAGACGAGCAGTACTTC
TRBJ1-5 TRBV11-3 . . CASSLVTGLGQPQHF TGTGCCAGCAGCTTAGTTACGGGGTTAGGACAGCCCCAGCATTTT
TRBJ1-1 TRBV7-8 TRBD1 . CASMDRIRTEAFF TGTGCCAGTATGGACAGGATACGCACTGAAGCTTTCTTT
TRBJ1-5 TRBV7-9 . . CASSGPEYSNQPQHF TGTGCCAGCAGCGGGCCCGAATATAGCAATCAGCCCCAGCATTTT
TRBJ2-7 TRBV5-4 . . CASSSSVGSTYEQYF TGTGCCAGCAGCTCAAGTGTCGGTTCTACCTACGAGCAGTACTTC
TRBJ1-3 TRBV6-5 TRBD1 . CASSYSGQGTGNTIYF TGTGCCAGCAGTTACTCGGGACAGGGTACTGGAAACACCATATATTTT